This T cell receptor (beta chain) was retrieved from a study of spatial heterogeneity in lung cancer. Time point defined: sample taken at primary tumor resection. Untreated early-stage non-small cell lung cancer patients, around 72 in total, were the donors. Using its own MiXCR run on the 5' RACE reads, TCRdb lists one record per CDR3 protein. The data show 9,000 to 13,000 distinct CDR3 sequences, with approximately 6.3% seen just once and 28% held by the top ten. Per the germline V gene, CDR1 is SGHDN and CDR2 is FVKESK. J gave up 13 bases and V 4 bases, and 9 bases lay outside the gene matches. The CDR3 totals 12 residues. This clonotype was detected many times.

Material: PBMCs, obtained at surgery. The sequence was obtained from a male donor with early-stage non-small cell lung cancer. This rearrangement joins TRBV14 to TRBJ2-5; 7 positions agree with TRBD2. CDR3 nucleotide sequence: TGTGCCAGCAGCCTCTTCCGGGGGGAGCCGTACTTC. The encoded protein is CASSLFRGEPYF.